Each of the 26 T cell receptor beta chains below was sequenced from the same sample in a study of shared T cell receptors in the human thymus. The protocol was immunoSEQ multiplex PCR, while the TCRdb copy is restricted to in-frame clones and leaves out a portion. The sample lists hundreds of thousands of clones, about 80% occurring once. This sample was also put to use in a study of human thymus T cells.

The sample comprised thymocytes. The receptor set was obtained from a boy less than two years old with a congenital heart defect.

The CDR3 nucleotides read TGTGCCAGCATCGGGACAGGGAAGGACCTAGCCAAAAACATTCAGTACTTC. Translation gives CASIGTGKDLAKNIQYF. J is TRBJ2-4 and V is TRBV28; 9 bases match TRBD1. Trimming took 7 bases from V and 0 from J; bases not matched to a gene: 10. The germline V gene encodes CDR1 MDHEN and CDR2 SYDVKM. This CDR3 is 17 amino acids long. The variable domain in full, completed from reference TRBV28 and TRBJ2-4, reads DVKVTQSSRYLVKRTGEKVFLECVQDMDHENMFWYRQDPGLGLRLIYFSYDVKMKEKGDIPEGYSVSREKKERFSLILESASTNQTSMYLCASIGTGKDLAKNIQYFGAGTRLSVL.

This sequence joins TRBV6-5 and TRBJ2-1; 7 positions match TRBD1. Losses at the gene ends were 4 bases for V and 5 bases for J; bases not matched to a gene: 8. The CDR3 length is 15 residues. CDR1 and CDR2 from the germline V gene are MNHEY and SVGAGI. CDR3 sequence (DNA): TGTGCCAGCAGTTGGATACTTCAGGGGGACAATGAGCAGTTCTTC. This translates into CASSWILQGDNEQFF.

This clone was seen a few times. The chain links TRBV5-6 to TRBJ2-5; 9 bases align to TRBD1. This CDR3 has 12 amino acids. V gave up 4 bases and J gave up 6 bases; unmatched junction bases: 1. The germline V gene has CDR1 SGHDT and CDR2 YYEEEE. Here the CDR3 reads CASSTGGQTQYF. Written as DNA, the CDR3 is TGTGCCAGCAGCACAGGGGGCCAGACCCAGTACTTC.

This clone was seen a single time. This chain uses TRBV15 with TRBJ2-1; D is perhaps TRBD2 (6 bases). The CDR3 totals 16 residues. V was trimmed by 1 base and J by 5 bases, leaving 15 bases between them. The germline CDR1 and CDR2 sequences are LNHNV and YYDKDF (reference sequence). This CDR3 reads CATSRVREAENNEQFF. The CDR3 DNA reads as TGTGCCACCAGCAGAGTGAGGGAGGCCGAAAACAATGAGCAGTTCTTC.

V is TRBV5-4 and J is TRBJ1-1; D is possibly TRBD1 (6 bases). Trimming took 4 bases from V and 8 from J, leaving 15 bases between them. The CDR3 loop spans 13 amino acids. The germline CDR1 and CDR2 sequences are SGHNT and YYREEE (reference sequence). CDR3 in DNA: TGTGCCAGCAGCCTGGGTCGTGGGGGCGAAGCTTTCTTT. Translating gives CASSLGRGGEAFF. The whole variable domain, remainder taken from reference TRBV5-4 and TRBJ1-1, is ETGVTQSPTHLIKTRGQQVTLRCSSQSGHNTVSWYQQALGQGPQFIFQYYREEENGRGNFPPRFSGLQFPNYSSELNVNALELDDSALYLCASSLGRGGEAFFGQGTRLTVV.

The chain combines TRBV5-4 with TRBJ2-7; TRBD2 agrees at 13 bases. The CDR3 has 15 residues. J gave up 2 bases and V 3 bases, and 2 bases lay outside the gene matches. The germline V gene encodes CDR1 SGHNT and CDR2 YYREEE (reference sequence). The CDR3 loop is CASSCGTSGTYEQYF. CDR3 DNA sequence: TGTGCCAGCAGCTGCGGGACTAGCGGGACCTACGAGCAGTACTTC.

This clone was counted a single time. The chain is built from TRBV5-1 and TRBJ2-1, with TRBD2 as a possible D gene (6 bases). The CDR3 has 16 residues. Deletions cut 0 bases from V and 8 bases from J, with 18 bases between. From germline, CDR1 is SGHRS and CDR2 YFSETQ. The CDR3: CASSLADGTGLYEQFF. CDR3 nucleotide sequence: TGCGCCAGCAGCTTGGCCGACGGGACTGGACTCTATGAGCAGTTCTTC.

The rearrangement uses TRBV4-2 and TRBJ2-7; 8 bases are a match to TRBD2. The CDR3 is 18 residues long. V lost 2 bases and J lost 5; bases outside the gene matches: 17. The germline CDR1 and CDR2 sequences are LGHNA and YNFKEQ. The CDR3: CASSQLPNRAGGNHEQYF. For the CDR3, the DNA is TGTGCCAGCAGCCAACTTCCCAACAGGGCGGGAGGTAATCACGAGCAGTACTTC.

V and J are TRBV10-3 and TRBJ2-7; tentatively, D is TRBD1 (5 bases). V was shortened by 8 bases and J by 1 base, with 12 bases between the two germline ends. Germline CDR1 is ENHRY and CDR2 is SYGVKD. The CDR3 spans 13 residues. The chain's CDR3 is CAIGPGQSYEQYF. The CDR3 coding sequence is TGTGCCATCGGCCCTGGACAATCCTACGAGCAGTACTTC.

This clone was observed once. The chain carries TRBV27 and TRBJ2-3, with 9 bases matching TRBD2. The germline CDR1 and CDR2 sequences are MNHEY and SMNVEV (reference sequence). Trimming took 4 bases from V and 0 from J; bases not matched to a gene: 5. This CDR3 contains 16 residues. DNA of the CDR3: TGTGCCAGCAGTTGGAGACTAGCGGTTAGCACAGATACGCAGTATTTT. Its translation: CASSWRLAVSTDTQYF.

The J gene is TRBJ2-6, the V gene TRBV5-4; the D gene is possibly TRBD1 (6 bases). Germline values: CDR1 SGHNT, CDR2 YYREEE (reference sequence). Trimming removed 0 bases at V and 2 bases at J, with 15 bases between. The CDR3 consists of 18 residues. The CDR3 nucleotides are TGTGCCAGCAGCTTGGAGGGTGGTTACAGGGCTGGGGCCAACGTCCTGACTTTC. Protein sequence: CASSLEGGYRAGANVLTF.

V usage is TRBV5-1 and J usage is TRBJ1-2; 8 bases are a match to TRBD1. The junction had 8 bases not matched to a gene; V was cut back by 4 bases and J by 0 bases. There are 16 residues in the CDR3. Germline CDR1 is SGHRS and CDR2 is YFSETQ. This CDR3 is CASSNGQGLANYGYTF. The DNA for the CDR3 is TGCGCCAGCAGCAACGGACAGGGCCTAGCTAACTATGGCTACACCTTC.

This chain links TRBV7-2 with TRBJ2-7; D remains ambiguous. Germline V gene sequence: CDR1 SGHTA, CDR2 FQGNSA. V was trimmed by 1 base and J by 2 bases, leaving 6 bases between them. CDR3 size: 13 residues. DNA of the CDR3: TGTGCCAGCAGCTTAGTTAACACCTACGAGCAGTACTTC. Protein sequence: CASSLVNTYEQYF.

This chain uses TRBV11-3 with TRBJ2-1; D unresolved. The V gene lost 8 bases and the J gene lost 10 bases, with 9 bases spanning the gap. The V gene's germline CDR1 is SGHNT and CDR2 YENEEA. The CDR3 has 10 amino acids. The CDR3 nucleotides are TGTGCCAGCGGCCTGGAGGAGCAGTTCTTC. Translation gives CASGLEEQFF.

The genes are TRBV27 and TRBJ1-2; no reliable D call. Looked up from germline, CDR1 is MNHEY and CDR2 is SMNVEV (reference sequence). This CDR3 is built from 13 residues. The germline V and J ends were trimmed by 0 bases and 3 bases, with 5 bases remaining between them. As DNA, the CDR3 is TGTGCCAGCAGTTTATCGGTAGACTATGGCTACACCTTC. It specifies CASSLSVDYGYTF.

This clone was counted a few times. The rearrangement joins TRBV14 to TRBJ2-7, with D unclear. CDR1 is SGHDN and CDR2 is FVKESK in the germline V gene. The CDR3 has 13 residues. V was clipped by 1 base and J by 5 bases, with 9 bases between them. The CDR3 protein is CASSQGVLNEQYF. CDR3 nucleotide sequence: TGTGCCAGCAGCCAAGGGGTACTAAACGAGCAGTACTTC.

The chain couples TRBV5-4 to TRBJ2-1; TRBD1 agrees at 8 bases. CDR1 is SGHNT and CDR2 is YYREEE in the germline V gene (reference sequence). CDR3 length equals 13 residues. The ends lost 5 bases at V and 7 bases at J; junction bases unmatched: 5. The CDR3 spells CASRGRQGNEQFF. The CDR3 DNA is TGTGCCAGCAGGGGCAGACAGGGGAATGAGCAGTTCTTC.

This clone showed up just once. This chain uses TRBV7-9 with TRBJ1-3; TRBD1 might be the D (5 bases). The CDR3 is made up of 17 amino acids. V shed 3 bases and J shed 0 bases, with 15 bases lying between them. Per germline, CDR1 SEHNR and CDR2 FQNEAQ (reference sequence). CDR3 nucleotides: TGTGCCAGCAGCTTTCATCCCCAGGGCCTCTCTGGAAACACCATATATTTT. Translation: CASSFHPQGLSGNTIYF.

This clone was detected only a few times. The chain joins TRBV7-9 to TRBJ2-3; TRBD2 might be the D (7 bases). CDR1 is SEHNR and CDR2 is FQNEAQ in the germline V gene (reference sequence). CDR3 size: 17 residues. Trimming took off 7 bases at V and 4 bases at J, with 24 bases between the two ends. The CDR3 loop is CASTPGIVGGTSDTQYF. The CDR3 nucleotides are TGTGCCAGCACCCCGGGAATCGTGGGGGGGACATCAGATACGCAGTATTTT.

The CDR3 region is CASSSGTGVFNEQFF. In DNA, the CDR3 is TGTGCCAGCAGCTCCGGGACAGGGGTTTTCAATGAGCAGTTCTTC. This chain joins TRBV7-2 and TRBJ2-1, with 10 bases that match TRBD1. Germline trimming cut 4 bases from V and 6 bases from J; bases unmatched to any gene: 6. Germline V gene lookup returns CDR1 SGHTA and CDR2 FQGNSA. This CDR3 region has 15 residues.

This clone was observed a handful of times. CDR3 region: CASSTGWTEAFF. CDR3 in DNA: TGTGCCAGTAGTACAGGGTGGACTGAAGCTTTCTTT. V and J are TRBV19 and TRBJ1-1, with D perhaps TRBD1 (5 bases). This CDR3 region has 12 residues. V lost 4 bases and J 5 bases, leaving 8 bases between the germline ends. Per the germline V gene, CDR1 is LNHDA and CDR2 is SQIVND (reference sequence).

This clone was recorded a few times. The chain joins TRBV28 to TRBJ2-1; D call uncertain. This CDR3 has 15 residues. Trimming left V 8 bases short and J 2 bases short, with 16 bases between. Germline V lookup: CDR1 MDHEN, CDR2 SYDVKM. The CDR3 sequence: CASAQTPLTYNEQFF. DNA of the CDR3: TGTGCCAGCGCCCAGACTCCTCTGACCTACAATGAGCAGTTCTTC.

This clone was picked up a small number of times. The chain employs TRBV4-2 and TRBJ2-7; D unresolved. From germline, CDR1 is LGHNA and CDR2 YNFKEQ. V dropped 0 bases and J dropped 7 bases, with 7 bases sitting between them. CDR3 length: 12 amino acids. The CDR3 DNA sequence: TGTGCCAGCAGCCAAGAAACAGATGAGCAGTACTTC. Protein product: CASSQETDEQYF.

This clone appeared once. The rearrangement links TRBV7-9 to TRBJ1-4, with TRBD1 identical over 8 bases. The CDR3 loop spans 16 amino acids. Germline values: CDR1 SEHNR, CDR2 FQNEAQ (reference sequence). The junction had 9 bases not matched to a gene; V was cut back by 5 bases and J by 4 bases. CDR3 loop: CASSPVLGQVNEKLFF. As DNA, the CDR3 is TGTGCCAGCAGCCCAGTACTGGGACAGGTTAATGAAAAACTGTTTTTT.

The genes are TRBV28 and TRBJ2-1, with 12 bases lining up with TRBD2. The V gene end was trimmed by 6 bases and the J gene end by 6 bases; junction bases not matched to a gene: 27. The CDR3 has 22 amino acids. Germline values: CDR1 MDHEN, CDR2 SYDVKM. CDR3 amino acids: CASSQFLQGPPTSGRSGNEQFF. CDR3 bases: TGTGCCAGCAGCCAATTCCTACAGGGCCCCCCCACTAGCGGGAGGTCGGGCAATGAGCAGTTCTTC.

The chain employs TRBV23-1 and TRBJ2-7; 8 bases line up with TRBD1. TRBV23-1 is sorted into the ORF group, with uncertain function. CDR3 size: 16 residues. Trimming took 6 bases from V and 6 from J; bases not matched to a gene: 16. CDR3: CASSLNGQGNGGEQYF. CDR3 sequence (DNA): TGCGCCAGCAGCCTGAACGGACAGGGCAATGGAGGCGAGCAGTACTTC.